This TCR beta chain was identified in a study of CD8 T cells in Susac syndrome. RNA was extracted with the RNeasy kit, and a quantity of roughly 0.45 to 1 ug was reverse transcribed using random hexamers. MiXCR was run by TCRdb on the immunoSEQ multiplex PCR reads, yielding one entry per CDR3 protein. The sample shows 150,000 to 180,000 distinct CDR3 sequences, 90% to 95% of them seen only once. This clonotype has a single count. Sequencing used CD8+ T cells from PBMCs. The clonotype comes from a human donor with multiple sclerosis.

The CDR3 loop reads CASGFRRNYGYTF. The CDR3 bases are TGTGCTAGTGGTTTTCGGAGGAACTATGGCTACACCTTC. This chain uses TRBV12-5 with TRBJ1-2; D gene unclear. V lost 3 bases, J lost 2 bases, and 7 bases lay in between. The CDR3 covers 13 residues. Per germline, CDR1 LGHNT and CDR2 FRNRAP.